Shown below are 21 T cell receptor beta chains from a single sample sequenced in a study of blood T cell repertoires in COVID-19. Clones were read by immunoSEQ multiplex PCR, and TCRdb kept only the in-frame ones, dropping some. The data contain under 150,000 clones, around 80% of them singletons. Sequenced sample: PBMCs or T cells enriched from blood (not recorded which). The receptor set was obtained from a man aged 35 to 55 with acute COVID-19.

The CDR3 coding sequence is TGTGCCAGCTCGCATCCGGGGGGCAACTATGGCTACACCTTC. Protein sequence: CASSHPGGNYGYTF. The chain has TRBV18 and TRBJ1-2; D might be TRBD1 (6 bases). The CDR3 spans 14 residues. The germline V gene encodes CDR1 KGHSH and CDR2 LQKENI. Trimming stripped 6 bases from V and 2 bases from J, with 13 bases between.

The sample holds a few counts of this clone. V usage is TRBV28 and J usage is TRBJ2-1, with TRBD2 matching 9 bases. The V segment lost 4 bases and the J segment 5 bases; nucleotides outside the gene matches: 3. Per germline, CDR1 MDHEN and CDR2 SYDVKM. The CDR3 covers 14 residues. CDR3 DNA: TGTGCCAGCAGTTACGGACTAGCGAACAATGAGCAGTTCTTC. Amino acids: CASSYGLANNEQFF.

The chain has TRBV27 and TRBJ2-7; TRBD1 aligns across 7 bases. From germline, CDR1 is MNHEY and CDR2 SMNVEV (reference sequence). The junction had 6 bases not matched to a gene; V was cut back by 7 bases and J by 0 bases. The CDR3 extends over 14 amino acids. The chain's CDR3 is CASIRTGSSYEQYF. The CDR3 DNA reads TGTGCCAGCATCCGGACAGGAAGCTCCTACGAGCAGTACTTC.

The sample holds a few counts of this clone. V and J are TRBV21-1 and TRBJ2-7; the D segment call TRBD2 is taken from the table without a DNA check. TRBV21-1 is a documented pseudogene. This CDR3 is built from 18 residues. The CDR3 sequence: CASSKASRSGIRTYEQYF. CDR3 sequence (DNA): TGTGCCAGCAGCAAAGCTTCGCGCTCGGGAATACGGACCTACGAGCAGTACTTC.

This rearrangement joins TRBV11-2 to TRBJ2-2; 11 nucleotides align to TRBD2. The CDR3 loop spans 17 amino acids. The germline V gene encodes CDR1 SGHAT and CDR2 FQNNGV. Unmatched junction bases numbered 8, after V lost 3 bases and J lost 5 bases. CDR3 DNA sequence: TGTGCCAGCAGCTTCTCTAGCGGGGGGCGGTGGACCGGGGAGCTGTTTTTT. Protein: CASSFSSGGRWTGELFF.

The rearrangement links TRBV3-1 (or the pseudogene TRBV3-2) to TRBJ2-7, with 11 bases matching TRBD2. The CDR3 consists of 16 residues. The germline CDR1 and CDR2 sequences are LGHDT and YNNKEL (reference sequence). Trimming cost V 3 bases and J 3 bases; bases outside gene matches: 7. The chain's CDR3 is CASSHKLAGALYEQYF. The CDR3 region has the DNA TGTGCCAGCAGCCACAAACTAGCGGGAGCGCTCTACGAGCAGTACTTC.

V is TRBV19 and J is TRBJ2-3; D uncertain. Trimming removed 3 bases at V and 6 bases at J, with 13 bases between. Per the germline V gene, CDR1 is LNHDA and CDR2 is SQIVND (reference sequence). The CDR3 contains 14 residues. This chain's CDR3 is CASSIQVSLDTQYF. The CDR3 DNA sequence: TGTGCCAGTAGTATCCAGGTTTCTTTGGATACGCAGTATTTT.

The chain couples TRBV15 to TRBJ1-6; tentative D call: TRBD1 (5 bases). Germline CDR1 is LNHNV and CDR2 is YYDKDF (reference sequence). CDR3 length equals 15 residues. V was pared by 0 bases and J by 7 bases, with 10 bases between. This chain's CDR3 is CATSRDRAGNSPLHF. The CDR3, as DNA: TGTGCCACCAGCAGAGATAGGGCAGGGAATTCACCCCTCCACTTT.

The V call is TRBV6-5, the J call TRBJ1-5; 10 bases agree with TRBD1. Germline V gene data show CDR1 as MNHEY and CDR2 as SVGAGI. The CDR3 runs 12 residues. Trimming removed 10 bases from V and 15 bases from J; junction bases left unmatched: 12. The CDR3 nucleotides read TGTGCCATCCTTCTCCGGGACAGGGGTAGGCATTTT. Translating gives CAILLRDRGRHF.

J is TRBJ1-5 and V is TRBV27; tentatively, D is TRBD1 (6 bases). The CDR3 consists of 13 residues. V was cut by 6 bases and J by 2 bases, with 8 bases left in between. Looked up from germline, CDR1 is MNHEY and CDR2 is SMNVEV (reference sequence). CDR3 in DNA: TGTGCCAGCAGGACAGGAGGCAATCAGCCCCAGCATTTT. It codes for CASRTGGNQPQHF.

This chain joins TRBV4-1 and TRBJ1-1, with D unclear. V lost 0 bases and J 5 bases, leaving 13 bases between the germline ends. From germline, CDR1 is MGHRA and CDR2 YSYEKL. This CDR3 has 15 amino acids. The CDR3 loop reads CASSQDRDGRTEAFF. DNA of the CDR3: TGCGCCAGCAGCCAAGATCGGGATGGGAGGACTGAAGCTTTCTTT.

The V call is TRBV7-9, the J call TRBJ2-2; perhaps TRBD1 as D (5 bases). The CDR3 spans 15 residues. Per germline, CDR1 SEHNR and CDR2 FQNEAQ (reference sequence). With 2 bases removed from V and 4 bases from J, the gap between germline ends came to 11 bases. In DNA, the CDR3 is TGTGCCAGCAGCTTACTAGACAGTAGCACCGGGGAGCTGTTTTTT. Its translation: CASSLLDSSTGELFF.

The rearrangement joins TRBV5-1 to TRBJ1-1; 7 nucleotides match TRBD1. Trimming at V came to 4 bases and at J to 4 bases, leaving 10 bases not matched to a gene. The CDR3 sequence is 15 residues long. Germline-derived CDR1 and CDR2 are SGHRS and YFSETQ. The CDR3 region is CASSDGGTVGTEAFF. As DNA, the CDR3 is TGCGCCAGCAGCGATGGGGGGACAGTTGGCACTGAAGCTTTCTTT.

The rearrangement uses TRBV5-6 and TRBJ1-4; D unclear. Germline V gene data show CDR1 as SGHDT and CDR2 as YYEEEE. The CDR3 runs to 14 residues. V lost 1 base to trimming and J lost 4 bases, with 8 bases between them. CDR3 nucleotides: TGTGCCAGCAGCTTGAGAAATAGTAATGAAAAACTGTTTTTT. It specifies CASSLRNSNEKLFF.

The chain employs TRBV7-2 and TRBJ2-7; a weak D match, TRBD2 (5 bases). Germline loops: CDR1 SGHTA, CDR2 FQGNSA. Trimming stripped 4 bases from V and 2 bases from J, with 6 bases between. The CDR3 sequence is 12 residues long. The CDR3 nucleotides are TGTGCCAGCAGCTCCGGGACCTACGAGCAGTACTTC. Residues: CASSSGTYEQYF.

J is TRBJ1-5 and V is TRBV27; TRBD1 is a possible D gene (6 bases). The CDR3 totals 15 residues. The V end was cut by 8 bases, the J end by 2 bases, with 16 bases between. Per germline, CDR1 MNHEY and CDR2 SMNVEV (reference sequence). Written as DNA, the CDR3 is TGTGCCAGCTCATATCTGGCAGGGGGCAATCAGCCCCAGCATTTT. Protein product: CASSYLAGGNQPQHF.

This clone has only a few counts. The CDR3, as DNA: TGTGCCAGCAGCCCACGCCAGCGGGAGAGAAACGAGCAGTACTTC. Translated, it gives CASSPRQRERNEQYF. The rearrangement links TRBV7-3 to TRBJ2-7; 8 bases map to TRBD2. J gave up 5 bases and V 5 bases, and 11 bases lay outside the gene matches. The germline V gene encodes CDR1 SGHTA and CDR2 FQGTGA. The CDR3 totals 15 residues.

The genes are TRBV5-4 and TRBJ2-2, with D possibly matching TRBD2 (6 bases). V lost 0 bases and J 1 base, leaving 13 bases between the germline ends. Germline-derived CDR1 and CDR2 are SGHNT and YYREEE (reference sequence). The CDR3 is 17 residues long. The CDR3 region is CASSLAGSNLNTGELFF. The CDR3 coding sequence is TGTGCCAGCAGCTTGGCCGGGAGTAATTTGAACACCGGGGAGCTGTTTTTT. The full variable domain, its missing parts supplied by reference TRBV5-4 and TRBJ2-2, is ETGVTQSPTHLIKTRGQQVTLRCSSQSGHNTVSWYQQALGQGPQFIFQYYREEENGRGNFPPRFSGLQFPNYSSELNVNALELDDSALYLCASSLAGSNLNTGELFFGEGSRLTVL.

Turning to this clone: The same CDR3 can be traced to other DNA sequences in this sample. This rearrangement joins TRBV6-6 to TRBJ2-5; no clear D. Germline CDR1 and CDR2: MNHNY and SVGAGI (reference sequence). The CDR3 is made up of 12 amino acids. V was shortened by 5 bases and J by 4 bases, with 8 bases between the two germline ends. CDR3 DNA: TGTGCCAGCAGTCCACGCGGAGAGACCCAGTACTTC. Translated: CASSPRGETQYF.

The J gene is TRBJ2-1, the V gene TRBV18; D gene uncertain. V gave up 1 base and J gave up 0 bases, with 7 bases separating them. The CDR3 is made up of 15 amino acids. The V gene's germline CDR1 is KGHSH and CDR2 LQKENI. The chain's CDR3 is CASSPLMSSYNEQFF. DNA for the CDR3: TGTGCCAGCTCACCACTTATGAGCTCCTACAATGAGCAGTTCTTC. Complete variable domain (other parts from reference TRBV18 and TRBJ2-1): NAGVMQNPRHLVRRRGQEARLRCSPMKGHSHVYWYRQLPEEGLKFMVYLQKENIIDESGMPKERFSAEFPKEGPSILRIQQVVRGDSAAYFCASSPLMSSYNEQFFGPGTRLTVL.

The rearrangement links TRBV9 to TRBJ2-1, with 10 bases fitting TRBD2. Looked up from germline, CDR1 is SGDLS and CDR2 is YYNGEE. CDR3 length equals 15 residues. V lost 6 bases, J lost 9 bases, and 12 bases stayed unmatched. In nucleotides, the CDR3 is TGTGCCAGCAACCTTCTAGCGGGAGCTGGGGGTGAGCAGTTCTTC. Its translation is CASNLLAGAGGEQFF.